The present TCR beta chain was sequenced within a study of T cell changes during pregnancy in multiple sclerosis. The method was immunoSEQ multiplex PCR; TCRdb's version includes in-frame clones alone and lacks a portion of them. The sample lists 55,000 to 65,000 clones; more than 90% were seen once. The CDR3 spans 12 residues. The germline V gene encodes CDR1 SEHNR and CDR2 FQNEAQ (reference sequence). V was clipped by 2 bases and J by 15 bases, with 14 bases between them. The origin of this receptor is a female donor with multiple sclerosis, enrolled in a pregnancy study. Sequencing used peripheral blood, obtained in the second trimester of pregnancy. V and J are TRBV7-9 and TRBJ2-1, with unresolved D. The CDR3 DNA follows: TGTGCCAGCAGCTTATCGGTCTCGCGCCCGTTCTTC. Amino acid sequence: CASSLSVSRPFF.